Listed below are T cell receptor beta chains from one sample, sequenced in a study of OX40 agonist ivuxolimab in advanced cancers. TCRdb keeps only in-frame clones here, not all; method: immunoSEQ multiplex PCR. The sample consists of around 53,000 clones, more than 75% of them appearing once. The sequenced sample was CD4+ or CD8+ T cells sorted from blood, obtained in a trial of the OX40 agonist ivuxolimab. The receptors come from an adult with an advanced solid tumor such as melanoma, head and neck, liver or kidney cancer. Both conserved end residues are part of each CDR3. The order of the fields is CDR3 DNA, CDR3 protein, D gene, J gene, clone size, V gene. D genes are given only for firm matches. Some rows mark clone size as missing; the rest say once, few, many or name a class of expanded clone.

TGCAGTGCTCCGGCCGGGGAGCTGTTTTTT	CSAPAGELFF	-	TRBJ2-2	-	TRBV20-1
TGTGCCAGCAGTTCCGACAGGGATCGCAATCAGCCCCAGCATTTT	CASSSDRDRNQPQHF	TRBD1	TRBJ1-5	few	TRBV2
TGTGCCAGCAGTATTAGCGGGAGCGGGGAGACCCAGTACTTC	CASSISGSGETQYF	TRBD2	TRBJ2-5	-	TRBV6-5
TGTGCCAGCAGTTCGGCCAGGGGTGGCTACACCTTC	CASSSARGGYTF	-	TRBJ1-2	few	TRBV27
TGTGCCAGCTCATCCGATGCGGGTTACAACACTGAAGCTTTCTTT	CASSSDAGYNTEAFF	-	TRBJ1-1	-	TRBV18
TGTGCCAGCAATGGGGAATTTGGCACAGATACGCAGTATTTT	CASNGEFGTDTQYF	-	TRBJ2-3	-	TRBV2
TGTGCCAGCAGCGTAACCGGACGGCAGCCCCAGCATTTT	CASSVTGRQPQHF	-	TRBJ1-5	many	TRBV9
TGTGCCAGCAGTCGGTTGCAACAGGGGGGTTCTGGAAACACCATATATTTT	CASSRLQQGGSGNTIYF	TRBD1	TRBJ1-3	-	TRBV27
TGTGCCTGGAGTGTACTGGGGGGCTACACCTTC	CAWSVLGGYTF	-	TRBJ1-2	once	TRBV30
TGTGCCAGCAGCCCCCAGGTTTCCTACGAGCAGTACTTC	CASSPQVSYEQYF	-	TRBJ2-7	-	TRBV5-6
TGTGCCAGCAGCTATAGCGGGATTATAGCCAATCAGCCCCAGCATTTT	CASSYSGIIANQPQHF	-	TRBJ1-5	few	TRBV28
TGTGCCAGCAGCTTAGAACCAGGGAATAATTCACCCCTCCACTTT	CASSLEPGNNSPLHF	-	TRBJ1-6	-	TRBV7-2
TGTGCCAGCAGTGAACAGGGTCGGACCGGGGAGCTGTTTTTT	CASSEQGRTGELFF	-	TRBJ2-2	few	TRBV6-1
TGCGCCAGCAGCCGTGGCCGGGACACACCGATGAACACTGAAGCTTTCTTT	CASSRGRDTPMNTEAFF	-	TRBJ1-1	-	TRBV5-1
TGTGCCAGCAGAGGTAGCGGCAGCTTAGGTACCGGGGAGCTGTTTTTT	CASRGSGSLGTGELFF	-	TRBJ2-2	-	TRBV11-1
TGTGCTAGTGGTAGAGGTGAAAGGTATAGCAATCAGCCCCAGCATTTT	CASGRGERYSNQPQHF	-	TRBJ1-5	-	TRBV12-5
TGTGCCAGCTCACCCGAGACAGGGGGTGGACAGCCCCAGCATTTT	CASSPETGGGQPQHF	TRBD1	TRBJ1-5	-	TRBV18
TGTGCCAGCAGCTTAGTTATGGGCGTGAGAAGGACTGAAGCTTTCTTT	CASSLVMGVRRTEAFF	-	TRBJ1-1	-	TRBV11-2
TGTGCCACCAGCAGACGCCGATCCATACAGGGGAATGAAAAACTGTTTTTT	CATSRRRSIQGNEKLFF	TRBD1	TRBJ1-4	-	TRBV15
TGTGCCAGCAGTGAAGTGCAAGGACCCAATCAGCCCCAGCATTTT	CASSEVQGPNQPQHF	-	TRBJ1-5	-	TRBV6-1